Each of the 23 T cell receptor beta chains below was sequenced from the same sample in a study of T-cell memory formation after mild COVID-19. Each CDR3 protein gets one entry after TCRdb re-called the 5' RACE reads with MiXCR. Of some 100,000 distinct CDR3 sequences in the sample, 11% were seen once. Sequencing used PBMCs or a T cell subset sorted from them (not recorded which). Receptors were obtained from a man between 18 and 29 years old who had mild COVID-19 (a few samples of this study predate the infection). Cell type and time point are not known.

The sample holds a few counts of this clonotype. V and J are TRBV4-1 and TRBJ2-5; D is unresolved. CDR1 MGHRA and CDR2 YSYEKL come from the germline V gene. Trimming cost V 0 bases and J 1 base, with 12 bases left between them. CDR3 length: 16 amino acids. DNA of the CDR3: TGCGCCAGCAGCCAAGATGGCGGTCGGGTCCAAGAGACCCAGTACTTC. Translation: CASSQDGGRVQETQYF.

This clonotype was counted a few times. The chain recombines TRBV20-1 with TRBJ1-2; D is unclear. The germline V and J ends were trimmed by 0 bases and 8 bases, with 7 bases remaining between them. Germline V gives CDR1 DFQATT, CDR2 SNEGSKA (reference sequence). CDR3 length: 11 amino acids. This CDR3 reads CSAREIEGYTF. DNA of the CDR3: TGCAGTGCTAGAGAAATAGAAGGCTACACCTTC.

This clonotype was seen more than once but under ten times. CDR3 amino acids: CASTPGGGVRETQYF. The CDR3 DNA reads as TGTGCCAGCACCCCGGGAGGAGGGGTGCGAGAGACCCAGTACTTC. The chain has TRBV7-2 and TRBJ2-5; 7 nucleotides align to TRBD2. Germline V gene sequence: CDR1 SGHTA, CDR2 FQGNSA. There are 15 residues in the CDR3. Unmatched junction bases numbered 12, after V lost 7 bases and J lost 4 bases. The full variable domain, with the rest looked up from reference TRBV7-2 and TRBJ2-5, is GAGVSQSPSNKVTEKGKDVELRCDPISGHTALYWYRQSLGQGLEFLIYFQGNSAPDKSGLPSDRFSAERTGGSVSTLTIQRTQQEDSAVYLCASTPGGGVRETQYFGPGTRLLVL.

The chain carries TRBV12-3 or TRBV12-4 and TRBJ2-1, with a possible D match to TRBD1 (5 bases). The CDR3 has 14 amino acids. Trimming stripped 6 bases from V and 9 bases from J, with 18 bases between. The CDR3 sequence: CASRANSQGTEQFF. Written as DNA, the CDR3 is TGTGCCAGCAGAGCGAACTCCCAGGGTACTGAGCAGTTCTTC.

This clonotype was observed many times. This chain joins TRBV5-4 and TRBJ2-7; D possibly corresponds to TRBD2 (7 bases). Between the trimmed V and J ends, which lost 4 bases and 4 bases, there was a span of 15 bases. Per germline, CDR1 SGHNT and CDR2 YYREEE (reference sequence). CDR3 length equals 14 residues. The CDR3 DNA follows: TGTGCCAGCAGCCCCACCGGGGGGACATACGAGCAGTACTTC. It is translated as CASSPTGGTYEQYF.

J is TRBJ2-2 and V is TRBV15; D call uncertain. The CDR3 is 14 residues long. The V and J ends lost 3 bases and 7 bases respectively, with 12 bases between them. The germline V gene encodes CDR1 LNHNV and CDR2 YYDKDF (reference sequence). The CDR3 nucleotides are TGTGCCACCAGCAGGAATTCAATAGACGGGGAGCTGTTTTTT. Its translation is CATSRNSIDGELFF.

This clonotype has more than one count but fewer than ten. The chain is built from TRBV7-9 and TRBJ2-3; no firm D call. Trimming stripped 7 bases from V and 4 bases from J, with 18 bases between. The V gene's germline CDR1 is SEHNR and CDR2 FQNEAQ (reference sequence). This CDR3 is built from 15 residues. This CDR3 reads CASTNKRDRPDTQYF. The DNA of the CDR3 is TGTGCCAGCACCAATAAAAGGGATCGGCCAGATACGCAGTATTTT.

The genes are TRBV7-9 and TRBJ2-7, with 8 bases that match TRBD1. V shed 7 bases, J shed 3 bases, and the junction held 8 bases outside the gene matches. The CDR3 sequence is 14 residues long. Looked up from germline, CDR1 is SEHNR and CDR2 is FQNEAQ (reference sequence). The CDR3 region is CASNSPTGGYEQYF. CDR3 nucleotides: TGTGCCAGCAACTCCCCCACAGGGGGCTACGAGCAGTACTTC. Variable domain in full (rest from reference TRBV7-9 and TRBJ2-7): DTGVSQNPRHKITKRGQNVTFRCDPISEHNRLYWYRQTLGQGPEFLTYFQNEAQLEKSRLLSDRFSAERPKGSFSTLEIQRTEQGDSAMYLCASNSPTGGYEQYFGPGTRLTVT.

In this sample, this clonotype turned up a few times. The chain carries TRBV7-2 and TRBJ2-3; 9 bases align to TRBD2. Germline CDR1 is SGHTA and CDR2 is FQGNSA. The CDR3 spans 16 residues. The junction had 8 bases not matched to a gene; V was cut back by 3 bases and J by 4 bases. DNA of the CDR3: TGTGCCAGCAGCTTGAACCCGGGACTAGCCGCAGATACGCAGTATTTT. Translating gives CASSLNPGLAADTQYF.

The V and J genes are TRBV7-9 and TRBJ1-1; a weak D match, TRBD1 (6 bases). The V and J ends lost 8 bases and 4 bases respectively, with 17 bases between them. Germline V gene data show CDR1 as SEHNR and CDR2 as FQNEAQ (reference sequence). The CDR3 has 14 residues. CDR3 region: CASGDTRQGTEAFF. The CDR3 DNA is TGTGCCAGCGGGGACACCCGGCAGGGCACTGAAGCTTTCTTT.

DNA of the CDR3: TGTGCCAGCAGCGTAGGTAGCAGACCCCCTTCTCCGCCGCAGTATTTT. Translating gives CASSVGSRPPSPPQYF. The chain links TRBV9 to TRBJ2-3; D call uncertain. The germline CDR1 and CDR2 sequences are SGDLS and YYNGEE. The CDR3 covers 16 residues. V shed 0 bases and J shed 10 bases, with 21 bases lying between them.

This clonotype was found a few times. The chain carries TRBV21-1 and TRBJ1-4; TRBD1 reflects the table's D call only, with no check against the DNA. TRBV21-1 is marked as a pseudogene. This CDR3 has 17 amino acids. The CDR3 spells CASSMSDRGSTNEKLFF. The CDR3 nucleotides read TGTGCCAGCAGCATGTCAGACAGGGGCTCAACTAATGAAAAACTGTTTTTT.

The rearrangement links TRBV6-2 or TRBV6-3 to TRBJ2-5, with D possibly being TRBD1 (6 bases). This CDR3 region has 12 residues. The V end was cut by 6 bases, the J end by 5 bases, with 10 bases between. The germline V gene encodes CDR1 MNHEY and CDR2 SVGEGT. DNA for the CDR3: TGTGCCAGCAGCTCAGGGGCTGAGACCCAGTACTTC. This translates into CASSSGAETQYF.

The chain links TRBV5-4 to TRBJ2-7; 7 positions match TRBD1. V shed 4 bases and J 12 bases; nucleotides not matched to a gene: 13. From germline, CDR1 is SGHNT and CDR2 YYREEE (reference sequence). The CDR3 has 13 amino acids. The CDR3 is CASSPRTGSIRYV. Written as DNA, the CDR3 is TGTGCCAGCAGCCCGAGGACAGGCAGTATTCGGTACGTC.

V usage is TRBV29-1 and J usage is TRBJ1-3; no clear D. V was cut by 6 bases and J by 0 bases, with 6 bases left in between. The CDR3 loop spans 12 amino acids. Germline V CDR1 and CDR2: SQVTM, ANQGSEA. Written as DNA, the CDR3 is TGCAGCGTCTCCGACTCTGGAAACACCATATATTTT. It codes for CSVSDSGNTIYF.

This clonotype occurred many times. The rearrangement links TRBV6-2 or TRBV6-3 to TRBJ1-6, with a possible D match to TRBD1 (5 bases). This CDR3 contains 14 residues. Germline V gene lookup returns CDR1 MNHEY and CDR2 SVGEGT. Trimming shortened V by 0 bases and J by 9 bases, and 9 bases separated the two germline ends. The DNA for the CDR3 is TGTGCCAGCAGTTACTCGGGGGGGACTTCACCCCTCCACTTT. This gives the protein CASSYSGGTSPLHF.

This clonotype turned up a few times. The chain recombines TRBV4-3 with TRBJ2-5; 11 bases line up with TRBD1. This CDR3 contains 15 residues. Per the germline V gene, CDR1 is LGHNA and CDR2 is YSLEER. The V and J ends lost 10 bases and 3 bases, in that order; junction bases with no gene match: 10. CDR3 sequence (DNA): TGCGCCACAGTCGAGGGGGACAGGGGGGAAGAGACCCAGTACTTC. It translates to CATVEGDRGEETQYF.

The chain is built from TRBV6-6 and TRBJ2-7; no definite D call. V lost 3 bases, J lost 2 bases, and 11 bases lay in between. The germline gives CDR1 MNHNY, CDR2 SVGAGI (reference sequence). The CDR3 has 14 residues. The DNA for the CDR3 is TGTGCCAGCAGTTATAATCTGGGGACCTACGAGCAGTACGTC. It codes for CASSYNLGTYEQYV.

The rearrangement links TRBV5-1 to TRBJ2-1; no reliable D call. Trimming took 1 base from V and 0 from J, leaving 17 bases between them. The germline gives CDR1 SGHRS, CDR2 YFSETQ. This CDR3 has 18 residues. The CDR3 loop reads CASSLKPNDPSSYNEQFF. The CDR3 region has the DNA TGCGCCAGCAGCTTGAAGCCCAACGACCCCAGCTCCTACAATGAGCAGTTCTTC.

The DNA of the CDR3 is TGTGCCTGGAACAGGGATTTCACAGATACGCAGTATTTT. Translating it yields CAWNRDFTDTQYF. The rearrangement joins TRBV30 to TRBJ2-3; TRBD1 might be the D (6 bases). This CDR3 comprises 13 residues. Germline lookup yields CDR1 GTSNPN and CDR2 SVGIG (reference sequence). Trimming pared 4 bases from V and 2 bases from J, leaving 10 bases between.

The genes are TRBV28 and TRBJ2-6; tentative D call: TRBD2 (5 bases). The CDR3 loop spans 15 amino acids. Germline CDR1 MDHEN, CDR2 SYDVKM. Trimming took off 5 bases at V and 1 base at J, with 9 bases between the two ends. CDR3 in DNA: TGTGCCAGCAGTGGAGGTGTATCTGGGGCCAACGTCCTGACTTTC. This translates into CASSGGVSGANVLTF.

This clonotype was seen a few times. V gene TRBV5-1 combines with J gene TRBJ1-1; 11 bases match TRBD1. Germline V CDR1 and CDR2: SGHRS, YFSETQ. The CDR3 spans 16 residues. After removal of 0 bases from V and 0 bases from J, the junction contained 1 base not matched to a gene. CDR3 protein: CASSLGTGGLNTEAFF. CDR3 in DNA: TGCGCCAGCAGCTTGGGGACAGGGGGCTTGAACACTGAAGCTTTCTTT.

The CDR3 here is CAWKSFYYTEAFF. CDR3 bases: TGTGCCTGGAAATCTTTCTATTACACTGAAGCTTTCTTT. This chain uses TRBV30 with TRBJ1-1, with D unclear. In germline, CDR1 is GTSNPN, CDR2 SVGIG (reference sequence). The CDR3 covers 13 residues. V was trimmed by 4 bases and J by 3 bases, leaving 12 bases between them.